The 25 T cell receptor beta chains given below trace back to one sample, sequenced in a study of T cell clusters in autoimmune cytopenias. TRB was amplified by touch-down multiplex PCR, primer pools A and B combined. No DNA is given; TCRdb re-called the multiplex PCR reads and lists each CDR3 protein once. The sample table sets out roughly 4,200 distinct CDR3 sequences. Each sample's input was roughly 270 ng genomic DNA, some 40,000 genome equivalents. The same sample was also studied in work on T cell repertoires in aging, cancer and after chemotherapy.

Sequenced input: peripheral blood. Receptors originate from a human donor in good health.

CDR3 sequence: CASSTGTSTDTQYF. The chain joins TRBV18 to TRBJ2-3. This CDR3 region has 14 residues. Germline lookup yields CDR1 KGHSH and CDR2 LQKENI.

This clonotype is identified as medium-sized from frequency. The genes are TRBV27 and TRBJ1-3. The germline V gene encodes CDR1 MNHEY and CDR2 SMNVEV (reference sequence). This CDR3 region has 15 residues. CDR3 loop: CASSRAGSSGNTIYF.

This chain uses TRBV6-5 with TRBJ2-1; TCRdb's D call, TRBD1, is unchecked because there is no DNA. CDR1 and CDR2 (germline): MNHEY, SVGAGI. This CDR3 has 14 amino acids. CDR3 residues: CASRQDRSDNEQFF.

Frequency places this clonotype as medium-sized (0.01 to 0.1%). This chain links TRBV19 with TRBJ2-4; the TRBD2 assignment by TCRdb is unverifiable without DNA. CDR1 LNHDA and CDR2 SQIVND come from the germline V gene (reference sequence). CDR3 length: 14 amino acids. The CDR3 sequence is CASMESLSKNIQYF. Based on the CDR3 plus reference TRBV19 and TRBJ2-4, the full variable domain is DGGITQSPKYLFRKEGQNVTLSCEQNLNHDAMYWYRQDPGQGLRLIYYSQIVNDFQKGDIAEGYSVSREKKESFPLTVTSAQKNPTAFYLCASMESLSKNIQYFGAGTRLSVL.

This clonotype registers medium-sized (0.01 to 0.1%) by frequency. The chain has TRBV6-5 and TRBJ1-1; the D call from TCRdb, TRBD1, cannot be confirmed without DNA. The CDR3 sequence is 13 residues long. Germline CDR1 MNHEY, CDR2 SVGAGI. The chain's CDR3 is CASSYKGGGEAFF.

V gene TRBV20-1 combines with J gene TRBJ1-1. This CDR3 contains 16 residues. CDR1 and CDR2 from the germline V gene are DFQATT and SNEGSKA (reference sequence). The chain's CDR3 is CSAPAGRNVLGTEAFF.

This clonotype is large (0.1 to 1%) by frequency. V usage is TRBV18 and J usage is TRBJ1-2. This CDR3 is built from 11 residues. The germline CDR1 and CDR2 sequences are KGHSH and LQKENI. This CDR3 is CASSPSYGYTF.

V gene TRBV10-3 combines with J gene TRBJ2-1; with no DNA, the TCRdb D assignment of TRBD2 cannot be verified. The CDR3 extends over 13 amino acids. Germline CDR1 is ENHRY and CDR2 is SYGVKD. The chain's CDR3 is CAISDLAANEQFF.

The chain carries TRBV12-3 or TRBV12-4 and TRBJ1-1. CDR3 size: 14 residues. CDR3 sequence reads: CASRTGNLNTEAFF.

Considering frequency, this clonotype is medium-sized. CDR3: CASSDRDPHSPLHF. J is TRBJ1-6 and V is TRBV7-2; TCRdb picks TRBD1, but there is no DNA to check that call. Germline V gene data show CDR1 as SGHTA and CDR2 as FQGNSA. The CDR3 sequence is 14 residues long.

This chain uses TRBV11-2 with TRBJ2-3; the D gene TCRdb calls, TRBD1, cannot be checked with no DNA. CDR3 length: 16 amino acids. Germline V gene data show CDR1 as SGHAT and CDR2 as FQNNGV. CDR3 residues: CASSDGLRANTDTQYF.

Its frequency marks this clonotype as medium-sized. V is TRBV27 and J is TRBJ1-2. Germline V CDR1 and CDR2: MNHEY, SMNVEV (reference sequence). CDR3 length equals 13 residues. This chain's CDR3 is CASSYTANYGYTF.

The chain employs TRBV20-1 and TRBJ2-2; the D call of TRBD2 rests on TCRdb alone, since no DNA is present to check it. CDR1 and CDR2 from the germline V gene are DFQATT and SNEGSKA (reference sequence). The CDR3 loop spans 14 amino acids. This CDR3 reads CSATGTSVTGELFF.

The rearrangement links TRBV4-1 to TRBJ2-7; TCRdb returns TRBD1, unconfirmable since there is no DNA. Germline assignment: CDR1 MGHRA and CDR2 YSYEKL. CDR3 size: 14 residues. The CDR3 loop reads CASSHAGATYEQYF.

The chain has TRBV2 and TRBJ2-6; TCRdb's assignment of TRBD1 cannot be checked, as there is no DNA. The CDR3 is made up of 16 amino acids. Germline lookup yields CDR1 SNHLY and CDR2 FYNNEI. The CDR3 spells CASSRDRISGANVLTF.

Considering frequency, this clonotype is medium-sized. The chain carries TRBV6-2 or TRBV6-3 and TRBJ1-3; lacking DNA, the TRBD1 call made by TCRdb goes unchecked. This CDR3 spans 14 amino acids. Germline V CDR1 and CDR2: MNHEY, SVGEGT. The CDR3 loop is CASSWGTTGNTIYF.

This chain joins TRBV10-3 and TRBJ2-7; TCRdb's D call, TRBD1, is unchecked because there is no DNA. Per the germline V gene, CDR1 is ENHRY and CDR2 is SYGVKD. This CDR3 comprises 13 residues. CDR3 sequence reads: CAIRPGQAYEQYF.

Considering frequency, this clonotype is medium-sized. The rearrangement links TRBV29-1 to TRBJ2-1; TCRdb proposes TRBD2, but this gene call is untestable without DNA. The CDR3 is 15 amino acids. Looked up from germline, CDR1 is SQVTM and CDR2 is ANQGSEA. CDR3: CSVGSAGLTGNEQFF.

This clonotype is identified as medium-sized (0.01 to 0.1%) from frequency. The rearrangement joins TRBV15 to TRBJ1-2. Germline V lookup: CDR1 LNHNV, CDR2 YYDKDF (reference sequence). The CDR3 runs to 15 residues. The CDR3 loop reads CATSVQRTANYGYTF.

This clonotype shows up as medium-sized by frequency. The chain employs TRBV6-1 and TRBJ1-6. Germline assignment: CDR1 MNHNS and CDR2 SASEGT. The CDR3 extends over 14 amino acids. The CDR3 region is CASTSVIYNSPLHF.

Its frequency marks this clonotype as medium-sized. CDR3 amino acids: CAISEGQGNTGELFF. The chain has TRBV10-3 and TRBJ2-2; TCRdb outputs TRBD1, but without DNA this stays unchecked. The CDR3 is made up of 15 amino acids. CDR1 and CDR2 from the germline V gene are ENHRY and SYGVKD.

The gene calls are TRBV5-4 and TRBJ2-7; there is no DNA to check the TCRdb D call of TRBD1. This CDR3 has 12 amino acids. In germline, CDR1 is SGHNT, CDR2 YYREEE (reference sequence). The CDR3 here is CASSLGGYEQYF.

The chain recombines TRBV12-3 or TRBV12-4 with TRBJ2-5; TCRdb lists TRBD2, though no DNA is available to test this call. The CDR3 length is 14 residues. This CDR3 reads CASSVRTVAETQYF.

This clonotype is labeled medium-sized based on frequency. The V call is TRBV6-1, the J call TRBJ2-5. The germline V gene has CDR1 MNHNS and CDR2 SASEGT. This CDR3 spans 13 amino acids. The CDR3 sequence: CASTPTYQETQYF.

This clonotype is identified as medium-sized from frequency. J is TRBJ2-5 and V is TRBV6-5. The CDR3 length is 13 residues. CDR1 and CDR2 from the germline V gene are MNHEY and SVGAGI. CDR3 region: CASSTGQTETQYF.